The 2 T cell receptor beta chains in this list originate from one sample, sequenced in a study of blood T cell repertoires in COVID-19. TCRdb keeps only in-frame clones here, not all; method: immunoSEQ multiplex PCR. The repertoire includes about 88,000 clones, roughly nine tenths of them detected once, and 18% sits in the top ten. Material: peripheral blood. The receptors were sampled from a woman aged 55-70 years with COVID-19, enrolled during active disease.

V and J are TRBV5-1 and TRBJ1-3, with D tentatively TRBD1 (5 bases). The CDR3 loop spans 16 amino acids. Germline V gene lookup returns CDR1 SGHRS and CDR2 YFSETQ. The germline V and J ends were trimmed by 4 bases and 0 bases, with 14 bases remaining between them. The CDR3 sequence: CASSLNPGNSGNTIYF. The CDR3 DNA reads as TGCGCCAGCAGCCTGAATCCAGGGAACTCTGGAAACACCATATATTTT.

The CDR3 bases are TGTGCCACCAGTGATATAGGACAGGGGGCCGGAGAGACCCAGTACTTC. Translation: CATSDIGQGAGETQYF. The chain has TRBV24-1 and TRBJ2-5; TRBD1 matches at 11 bases. The CDR3 length is 16 residues. Germline trimming cut 3 bases from V and 4 bases from J; bases unmatched to any gene: 6. CDR1 and CDR2 from the germline V gene are KGHDR and SFDVKD.